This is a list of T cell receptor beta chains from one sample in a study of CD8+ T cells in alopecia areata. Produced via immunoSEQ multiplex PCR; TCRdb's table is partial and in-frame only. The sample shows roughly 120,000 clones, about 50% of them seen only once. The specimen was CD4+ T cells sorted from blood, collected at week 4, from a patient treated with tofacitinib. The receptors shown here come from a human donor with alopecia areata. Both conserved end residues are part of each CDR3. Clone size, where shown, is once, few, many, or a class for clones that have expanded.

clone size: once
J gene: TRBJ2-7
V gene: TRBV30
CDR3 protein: CAWGTGLTPYEQYF

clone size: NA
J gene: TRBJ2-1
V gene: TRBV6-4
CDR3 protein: CASSDSRTRPDNEQFF

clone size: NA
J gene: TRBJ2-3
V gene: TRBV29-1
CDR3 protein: CSVEPTRDTQYF

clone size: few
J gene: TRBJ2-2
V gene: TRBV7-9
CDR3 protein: CASSFLQGRTGELFF

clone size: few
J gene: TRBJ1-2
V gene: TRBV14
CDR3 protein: CASSHGTFYGYTF

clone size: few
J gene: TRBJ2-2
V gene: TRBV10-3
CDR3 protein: CAISSLTTGELFF

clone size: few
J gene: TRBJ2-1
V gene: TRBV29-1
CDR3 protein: CSAEGLAVYNEQFF

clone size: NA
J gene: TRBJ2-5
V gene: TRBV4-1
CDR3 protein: CASSQGRGAIPAQYF

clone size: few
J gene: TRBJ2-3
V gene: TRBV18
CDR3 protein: CASSPTGASDTQYF

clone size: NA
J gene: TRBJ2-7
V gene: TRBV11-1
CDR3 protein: CASSPLRGGYEQYF

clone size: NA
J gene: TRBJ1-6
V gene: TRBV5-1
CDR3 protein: CASSLYEYGNSPLHF

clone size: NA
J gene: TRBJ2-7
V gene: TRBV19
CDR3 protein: CASSQEGEKQYF